Shown below are 32 T cell receptor beta chains from a single sample sequenced in a study of CD8+ T cells in alopecia areata. Noted treatment: oral pan-JAK inhibitor, 5-10 mg twice daily. Following RNA extraction, reverse transcription yielded cDNA that acted as the sequencing template. Sequenced by immunoSEQ multiplex PCR; TCRdb stores in-frame clones only, minus some. The sample includes over 90,000 clones, approximately 84% of them seen just once. This specimen consisted of CD8+ T cells sorted from blood, obtained between weeks 30 and 35, from a patient treated with tofacitinib. These receptors were obtained from a human donor with alopecia areata.

The rearrangement links TRBV14 to TRBJ1-2, with 10 bases matching TRBD1. From germline, CDR1 is SGHDN and CDR2 FVKESK. J gave up 2 bases and V 8 bases, and 2 bases lay outside the gene matches. The CDR3 consists of 13 residues. The CDR3 loop reads CASRGQGNYGYTF. The CDR3, as DNA: TGTGCCAGCCGGGGACAGGGGAACTATGGCTACACCTTC.

V is TRBV2 and J is TRBJ2-7, with 8 bases that match TRBD1. Trimming took 5 bases from V and 4 from J; bases not matched to a gene: 10. Germline CDR1 is SNHLY and CDR2 is FYNNEI. The CDR3 is made up of 15 amino acids. The CDR3 reads CASSRSDRGFYEQYF. The CDR3 DNA is TGTGCCAGCAGTCGCTCAGACAGGGGTTTTTACGAGCAGTACTTC. The full variable domain, rest sourced from reference TRBV2 and TRBJ2-7, is EPEVTQTPSHQVTQMGQEVILRCVPISNHLYFYWYRQILGQKVEFLVSFYNNEISEKSEIFDDQFSVERPDGSNFTLKIRSTKLEDSAMYFCASSRSDRGFYEQYFGPGTRLTVT.

This clone appeared a single time. V and J are TRBV6-1 and TRBJ2-5; TRBD1 or TRBD2 may be the D gene (5 bases each). The CDR3 sequence is 11 residues long. The germline V gene has CDR1 MNHNS and CDR2 SASEGT. V lost 5 bases to trimming and J lost 9 bases, with 10 bases between them. The CDR3 region has the DNA TGTGCCAGCAGTCTGTCGGGGCCCCAGTACTTC. The encoded protein is CASSLSGPQYF.

V usage is TRBV5-1 and J usage is TRBJ2-1, with D uncertain. Germline values: CDR1 SGHRS, CDR2 YFSETQ. The V end lost 2 bases, the J end lost 6 bases, and 9 bases lay between the germline ends. This CDR3 is 13 amino acids long. The CDR3 here is CASSFYIRNEQFF. CDR3 DNA sequence: TGCGCCAGCAGCTTCTACATCCGCAATGAGCAGTTCTTC.

The CDR3 nucleotides are TGCGCCAGCAGCCAAGATCCAGGGGGAGTTGATGGACAGCCCCAGCATTTT. It specifies CASSQDPGGVDGQPQHF. V is TRBV4-1 and J is TRBJ1-5; 7 nucleotides align to TRBD1. The CDR3 has 17 residues. Trimming took 0 bases from V and 7 from J; bases not matched to a gene: 12. Germline V gene sequence: CDR1 MGHRA, CDR2 YSYEKL.

This clone occurred a few times. This chain uses TRBV4-1 with TRBJ2-4; maybe TRBD2 (5 bases). CDR3 length: 13 amino acids. V lost 1 base, J lost 7 bases, and 8 bases lay in between. Looked up from germline, CDR1 is MGHRA and CDR2 is YSYEKL. CDR3 DNA sequence: TGCGCCAGCAGCCAAGCGGGAAGGAACATTCAGTACTTC. The encoded protein is CASSQAGRNIQYF.

The J gene is TRBJ2-7, the V gene TRBV6-1, with D uncertain. This CDR3 has 14 residues. The germline V and J ends were trimmed by 2 bases and 2 bases, with 10 bases remaining between them. Germline CDR1 MNHNS, CDR2 SASEGT. The CDR3 nucleotides read TGTGCCAGCAGTGAATATGTCGGAACCTACGAGCAGTACTTC. It specifies CASSEYVGTYEQYF.

The chain joins TRBV7-2 to TRBJ2-7, with D maybe TRBD2 (6 bases). The germline gives CDR1 SGHTA, CDR2 FQGNSA. V shed 7 bases and J shed 2 bases, with 18 bases lying between them. This CDR3 spans 15 amino acids. The CDR3, as DNA: TGTGCCAGCAACCCCCTTGGGACTGCAACCTACGAGCAGTACTTC. Its protein product is CASNPLGTATYEQYF.

This clone showed up just once. The CDR3 spells CASSLVLTDTQYF. Here the CDR3 DNA reads TGTGCCAGCAGCTTAGTCCTGACAGATACGCAGTATTTT. The rearrangement uses TRBV11-2 and TRBJ2-3; D is unclear. Germline V gene data show CDR1 as SGHAT and CDR2 as FQNNGV. Trimming took 1 base from V and 3 from J, leaving 5 bases between them. The CDR3 contains 13 residues.

This clone was found once. The CDR3 protein is CASSSGGVAQYF. CDR3 in DNA: TGTGCCAGCAGCTCAGGGGGAGTGGCGCAGTATTTT. The V call is TRBV13, the J call TRBJ2-3; 7 bases are shared with TRBD1. There are 12 residues in the CDR3. Germline V gene lookup returns CDR1 PRHDT and CDR2 FYEKMQ (reference sequence). Germline trimming cut 4 bases from V and 10 bases from J; bases unmatched to any gene: 5.

This clone was observed a single time. The chain carries TRBV19 and TRBJ2-7; D could derive from TRBD1 or TRBD2 (5 bases each). This CDR3 has 13 residues. With 5 bases removed from V and 3 bases from J, the gap between germline ends came to 11 bases. Germline loops: CDR1 LNHDA, CDR2 SQIVND (reference sequence). The CDR3 region has the DNA TGTGCCAGTAGTGGGGGAAGGAGCTACGAGCAGTACTTC. Protein: CASSGGRSYEQYF.

The sample holds one count of this clone. V and J are TRBV29-1 and TRBJ2-4; TRBD2 aligns across 8 bases. CDR1 is SQVTM and CDR2 is ANQGSEA in the germline V gene. V dropped 0 bases and J dropped 0; count of bases not matched to a gene: 13. This CDR3 region has 19 residues. The DNA of the CDR3 is TGCAGCGTTGAAGACAGACTAGCGAGATCCACCCTAGCCAAAAACATTCAGTACTTC. It codes for CSVEDRLARSTLAKNIQYF.

The chain uses TRBV4-1 and TRBJ2-7; D ambiguous. The CDR3 extends over 15 amino acids. Germline CDR1 MGHRA, CDR2 YSYEKL. The V end was cut by 0 bases, the J end by 2 bases, with 11 bases between. This chain's CDR3 is CASSQDGQATYEQYF. CDR3 DNA sequence: TGCGCCAGCAGCCAAGACGGTCAGGCAACCTACGAGCAGTACTTC.

CDR3 region: CASRAAGGLQYF. The CDR3 DNA follows: TGTGCCAGCAGAGCCGCGGGAGGGCTCCAGTACTTC. The gene calls are TRBV6-1 and TRBJ2-4, with 9 bases lining up with TRBD2. Germline assignment: CDR1 MNHNS and CDR2 SASEGT. J was trimmed by 13 bases and V by 6 bases; bases with no gene match: 7. The CDR3 has 12 residues.

This chain connects TRBV5-4 to TRBJ1-1; D unresolved. V gave up 0 bases and J gave up 1 base, with 10 bases separating them. CDR1 and CDR2 from the germline V gene are SGHNT and YYREEE (reference sequence). The CDR3 totals 15 residues. Here the CDR3 reads CASSLEPLENTEAFF. For the CDR3, the DNA is TGTGCCAGCAGCTTGGAGCCCTTAGAGAACACTGAAGCTTTCTTT. The variable domain in full, with the rest retrieved from reference TRBV5-4 and TRBJ1-1, is ETGVTQSPTHLIKTRGQQVTLRCSSQSGHNTVSWYQQALGQGPQFIFQYYREEENGRGNFPPRFSGLQFPNYSSELNVNALELDDSALYLCASSLEPLENTEAFFGQGTRLTVV.

V gene TRBV5-1 combines with J gene TRBJ1-1; 8 bases are shared with TRBD1. Germline assignment: CDR1 SGHRS and CDR2 YFSETQ. This CDR3 comprises 18 residues. V shed 2 bases and J 0 bases; nucleotides not matched to a gene: 12. CDR3 region: CASSFLVPGQAMNTEAFF. CDR3 DNA sequence: TGCGCCAGCAGCTTCCTGGTCCCGGGACAGGCTATGAACACTGAAGCTTTCTTT.

In DNA, the CDR3 is TGCGCCAGCAGTCAGACGGGGCTAGCGGAATACGAGCAGTACTTC. Translating gives CASSQTGLAEYEQYF. V gene TRBV5-1 combines with J gene TRBJ2-7; 7 nucleotides match TRBD2. CDR1 is SGHRS and CDR2 is YFSETQ in the germline V gene. Trimming at V came to 5 bases and at J to 4 bases, leaving 12 bases not matched to a gene. The CDR3 sequence is 15 residues long.

This clone was found a few times. The chain links TRBV6-6 to TRBJ2-5; no clear D gene. Germline V gene lookup returns CDR1 MNHNY and CDR2 SVGAGI (reference sequence). The CDR3 sequence is 13 residues long. The germline V and J ends were trimmed by 6 bases and 1 base, with 9 bases remaining between them. The CDR3 bases are TGTGCCAGCAGCCCTCGGCCCCAAGAGACCCAGTACTTC. The encoded protein is CASSPRPQETQYF.

This clone occurred once. The rearrangement joins TRBV4-1 to TRBJ2-5; D is possibly TRBD1 or TRBD2 (6 bases each). The assigned J gene may be wrong: the sequence end matches TRBJ2-7 better. Looked up from germline, CDR1 is MGHRA and CDR2 is YSYEKL. The CDR3 is made up of 14 amino acids. The CDR3: CASSQAGGTYEQYF. The CDR3 DNA is TGCGCCAGCAGCCAAGCCGGGGGCACCTACGAGCAGTACTTC.

The rearrangement joins TRBV29-1 to TRBJ2-1, with D hard to call. There are 15 residues in the CDR3. Trimming took 3 bases from V and 0 from J, leaving 12 bases between them. Per the germline V gene, CDR1 is SQVTM and CDR2 is ANQGSEA. CDR3 sequence: CSVDGWRSSYNEQFF. The CDR3 DNA is TGCAGCGTTGATGGATGGCGAAGCTCCTACAATGAGCAGTTCTTC.

The chain uses TRBV4-1 and TRBJ2-7; D not certain. Between the trimmed V and J ends, which lost 4 bases and 0 bases, there was a span of 10 bases. CDR3 length: 14 residues. CDR1 is MGHRA, CDR2 YSYEKL, per germline. DNA of the CDR3: TGCGCCAGCAGCCCTTACTTAAGCTCCTACGAGCAGTACTTC. It is translated as CASSPYLSSYEQYF.

The V call is TRBV27, the J call TRBJ1-5; D is uncertain. Germline V gene sequence: CDR1 MNHEY, CDR2 SMNVEV (reference sequence). This CDR3 region has 12 residues. Trimming left V 5 bases short and J 5 bases short, with 7 bases between. The CDR3 sequence is CASSEGHQPQHF. Here the CDR3 DNA reads TGTGCCAGCAGTGAAGGGCATCAGCCCCAGCATTTT.

The genes are TRBV29-1 and TRBJ2-1; TRBD1 matches 9 bases. V lost 6 bases to trimming and J lost 0 bases; unmatched junction nucleotides: 9. This CDR3 comprises 16 residues. From germline, CDR1 is SQVTM and CDR2 ANQGSEA. The CDR3 DNA sequence: TGCAGCGTGGGAGGATTGGACAGGGGCTCCTACAATGAGCAGTTCTTC. Translating gives CSVGGLDRGSYNEQFF.

This clone has a handful of counts. The chain couples TRBV19 to TRBJ2-3; D remains ambiguous. This CDR3 spans 16 amino acids. Between the trimmed V and J ends, which lost 3 bases and 3 bases, there was a span of 16 bases. Germline V gives CDR1 LNHDA, CDR2 SQIVND (reference sequence). CDR3 sequence reads: CASSIGLSLATDTQYF. The CDR3 nucleotides read TGTGCCAGTAGTATCGGGTTGAGCTTAGCTACAGATACGCAGTATTTT.

The chain combines TRBV27 with TRBJ2-7; possible D gene TRBD1, 5 bases. CDR3 length: 16 amino acids. Germline lookup yields CDR1 MNHEY and CDR2 SMNVEV (reference sequence). V gave up 4 bases and J gave up 0 bases, with 16 bases separating them. CDR3 in DNA: TGTGCCAGCAGTTCTAACAGGAATGGATACTCCTACGAGCAGTACTTC. Encoded protein: CASSSNRNGYSYEQYF.

The chain joins TRBV9 to TRBJ2-3, with 11 nucleotides matching TRBD2. Germline-derived CDR1 and CDR2 are SGDLS and YYNGEE. The ends lost 3 bases at V and 2 bases at J; junction bases unmatched: 2. This CDR3 region has 15 residues. The CDR3 spells CASSEGLADTDTQYF. In DNA form, the CDR3 reads TGTGCCAGCAGCGAGGGACTAGCGGACACAGATACGCAGTATTTT.

CDR3 nucleotides: TGTGCCAGCAGTTTGCAGGGAAGCACCTACGAGCAGTACTTC. Protein: CASSLQGSTYEQYF. This chain joins TRBV27 and TRBJ2-7; D is possibly TRBD1 (5 bases). The V gene lost 3 bases and the J gene lost 2 bases, with 11 bases spanning the gap. Germline CDR1 reads MNHEY; CDR2 reads SMNVEV (reference sequence). This CDR3 region has 14 residues.

About this clone itself: The sample has other DNA sequences that encode this CDR3 too. This sequence joins TRBV13 and TRBJ2-3; D gene unclear. CDR1 and CDR2 from the germline V gene are PRHDT and FYEKMQ (reference sequence). The CDR3 totals 12 residues. The V gene lost 5 bases and the J gene lost 1 base, with 4 bases spanning the gap. The CDR3 protein is CASSLGTDTQYF. The CDR3 nucleotides are TGTGCCAGCAGCCTGGGCACAGATACGCAGTATTTT.

V usage is TRBV13 and J usage is TRBJ2-1, with D perhaps matching TRBD2 (5 bases). The CDR3 spans 13 residues. With 5 bases removed from V and 8 bases from J, the gap between germline ends came to 13 bases. Germline loops: CDR1 PRHDT, CDR2 FYEKMQ (reference sequence). CDR3 sequence: CASSPLAGHEQFF. Written as DNA, the CDR3 is TGTGCCAGCAGCCCGCTAGCAGGCCATGAGCAGTTCTTC. Looking up the rest from reference TRBV13 and TRBJ2-1 gives the full variable domain: AAGVIQSPRHLIKEKRETATLKCYPIPRHDTVYWYQQGPGQDPQFLISFYEKMQSDKGSIPDRFSAQQFSDYHSELNMSSLELGDSALYFCASSPLAGHEQFFGPGTRLTVL.

The V call is TRBV11-1, the J call TRBJ1-1; D is ambiguous. Between the trimmed V and J ends, which lost 4 bases and 9 bases, there was a span of 12 bases. CDR3 length: 12 residues. CDR1 and CDR2 from the germline V gene are SGHAT and FQDESV (reference sequence). The CDR3 DNA is TGTGCCAGCAGCTGGCTGGAAGGTAAAGCTTTCTTT. Translation gives CASSWLEGKAFF.

DNA for the CDR3: TGTGCCAGCAGCTTAGATGGGGTCGATACGCAGTATTTT. Its translation: CASSLDGVDTQYF. This chain uses TRBV7-2 with TRBJ2-3; D is ambiguous. V lost 1 base and J 6 bases, leaving 8 bases between the germline ends. CDR1 and CDR2 from the germline V gene are SGHTA and FQGNSA. The CDR3 is 13 residues long.

The chain couples TRBV30 to TRBJ1-2, with 7 bases aligning to TRBD1. The V segment lost 3 bases and the J segment 4 bases; nucleotides outside the gene matches: 8. CDR3 length equals 14 residues. Germline values: CDR1 GTSNPN, CDR2 SVGIG (reference sequence). This CDR3 is CAWRHSGTAYGYTF. CDR3 sequence (DNA): TGTGCCTGGAGGCACTCCGGGACAGCCTATGGCTACACCTTC.